This T cell receptor beta chain was documented in a study of identical twins. Study results and limitations: The conclusions drew on cross-sectional statistical analysis instead of tracking the same donors. Potential partial confounding of zero-insertion analyses by invariant MAIT and iNKT cells was noted. Insertions were reduced in abundant cord blood beta clonotypes but not in memory repertoires.

There were only healthy Caucasians among the donors. As for this clonotype: What it binds is unknown.

MiXCR, run by TCRdb on the 5' RACE reads, gives a single entry per CDR3 protein. The sample consists of about 450,000 distinct CDR3 sequences, around a sixth of them appearing once. The sequenced sample consisted of naive T cells sorted from blood. The TCR comes from a man aged 45-65 years in good health.

The CDR3 coding sequence is TGTGCCAGCATGCGGGGCCCTAGCACAGATACGCAGTATTTT. It encodes CASMRGPSTDTQYF. The chain carries TRBV6-2 or TRBV6-3 and TRBJ2-3, with a possible D match to TRBD2 (6 bases). The V end was cut by 7 bases, the J end by 0 bases, with 11 bases between. Germline V CDR1 and CDR2: MNHEY, SVGEGT. This CDR3 region has 14 residues.